This T cell receptor beta chain was identified during a study of identical twins. Study findings and constraints: Conclusions relied on cross-sectional statistical analysis, not following the same donors. Cord blood beta clonotypes present at high abundance carried fewer insertions; no such pattern appeared in memory repertoires.

On this clonotype itself: Its antigen is unknown.

One entry per CDR3 protein results from TCRdb running MiXCR on the 5' RACE reads. The sample gives around 490,000 distinct CDR3 sequences, about a fifth of which show up once; approximately 0.48% is in the top ten. The V end was cut by 5 bases, the J end by 3 bases, with 12 bases between. The CDR3 contains 14 residues. Germline loops: CDR1 MNHEY, CDR2 SVGEGT. This same sample was also taken into another study, of yellow fever vaccine responses in identical twins.

Source material: CD4+ T cells sorted from blood. This receptor was identified in a woman between 18 and 29 years old in good health. The chain has TRBV6-2 or TRBV6-3 and TRBJ2-3; D perhaps matches TRBD2 (5 bases). CDR3 coding DNA: TGTGCCAGCAGTCGGGATATGAGGACAGATACGCAGTATTTT. This codes for CASSRDMRTDTQYF.